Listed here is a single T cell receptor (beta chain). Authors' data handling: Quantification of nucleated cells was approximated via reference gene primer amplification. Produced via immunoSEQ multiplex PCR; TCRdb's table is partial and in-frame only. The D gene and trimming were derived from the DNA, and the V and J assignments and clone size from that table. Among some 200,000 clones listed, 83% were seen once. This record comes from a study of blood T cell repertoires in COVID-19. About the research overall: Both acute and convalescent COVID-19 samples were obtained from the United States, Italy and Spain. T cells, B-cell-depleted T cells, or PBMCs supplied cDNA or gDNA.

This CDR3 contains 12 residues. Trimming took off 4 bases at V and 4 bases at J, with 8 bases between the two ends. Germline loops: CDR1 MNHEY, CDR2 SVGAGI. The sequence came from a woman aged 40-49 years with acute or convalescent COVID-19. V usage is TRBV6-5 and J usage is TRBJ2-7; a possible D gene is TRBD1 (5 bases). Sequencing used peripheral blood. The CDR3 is CASSSGRYEQYF. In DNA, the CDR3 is TGTGCCAGCAGTTCAGGGCGGTACGAGCAGTACTTC.